Each of the 4 T cell receptor beta chains below was sequenced from the same sample in a study of control samples from healthy donors and cancer patients. TCRdb keeps only in-frame clones here, not all; method: immunoSEQ multiplex PCR. Altogether around 78,000 clones are present, around 94% being singletons, with the ten largest covering around 4.7%. The sequenced sample was blood. These receptors were taken from a woman aged 18-35 years in good health.

The chain has TRBV19 and TRBJ2-5; D gene ambiguous. Germline V gene data show CDR1 as LNHDA and CDR2 as SQIVND (reference sequence). The CDR3 loop spans 16 amino acids. With 0 bases removed from V and 1 base from J, the gap between germline ends came to 12 bases. Here the CDR3 reads CASSIEGSTRQETQYF. The DNA for the CDR3 is TGTGCCAGTAGTATAGAAGGATCAACCCGCCAAGAGACCCAGTACTTC.

The J gene is TRBJ1-2, the V gene TRBV24-1; the D is unclear. V dropped 4 bases and J dropped 7 bases, with 12 bases sitting between them. The CDR3 is made up of 13 amino acids. Germline assignment: CDR1 KGHDR and CDR2 SFDVKD. The CDR3 DNA sequence: TGTGCCACCAGTGACCCATCGACGGGTGGCTACACCTTC. It translates to CATSDPSTGGYTF.

V is TRBV9 and J is TRBJ2-5; 7 bases line up with TRBD2. Trimming at V came to 3 bases and at J to 4 bases, leaving 3 bases not matched to a gene. Germline CDR1 and CDR2: SGDLS and YYNGEE. The CDR3 contains 13 residues. DNA for the CDR3: TGTGCCAGCAGCGGGGGCGGGGGAGAGACCCAGTACTTC. This encodes CASSGGGGETQYF.

In this sample, this clone turned up once. The chain links TRBV13 to TRBJ2-7; unclear D gene. V shed 1 base and J shed 0 bases, with 7 bases lying between them. The germline gives CDR1 PRHDT, CDR2 FYEKMQ (reference sequence). The CDR3 has 14 residues. CDR3 in DNA: TGTGCCAGCAGCTTAGTGCCAGCCTCCTACGAGCAGTACTTC. This codes for CASSLVPASYEQYF. Complete variable domain (other parts from reference TRBV13 and TRBJ2-7): AAGVIQSPRHLIKEKRETATLKCYPIPRHDTVYWYQQGPGQDPQFLISFYEKMQSDKGSIPDRFSAQQFSDYHSELNMSSLELGDSALYFCASSLVPASYEQYFGPGTRLTVT.